This TCR beta chain is drawn from a study of blood T cell repertoires in COVID-19. Clones were sequenced by immunoSEQ multiplex PCR, and TCRdb holds only the in-frame ones, with some missing. The sample lists over 250,000 clones, approximately 84% occurring once. The CDR3 sequence is 15 residues long. Germline V CDR1 and CDR2: MDHEN, SYDVKM. V shed 5 bases, J shed 8 bases, and the junction held 10 bases outside the gene matches. While infection was still active, Seattle patients were enrolled and then followed longitudinally. This TCR came from a human donor with COVID-19, enrolled during active disease. The donor label of this sample is uncertain. The chain joins TRBV28 to TRBJ2-1; 9 nucleotides align to TRBD2. Input material: peripheral blood. The CDR3 bases are TGTGCCAGCAGTCCTCCGGGACTAGCCCCTCATGAGCAGTTCTTC. Translated: CASSPPGLAPHEQFF.